Below are 15 T cell receptor beta chains sequenced from a single sample in a study of blood T cells in healthy people across ages. A second PCR, run for about 7 to 11 cycles, used a sample-barcoded 5' primer plus a J-beta primer mix. One entry per CDR3 protein results from TCRdb running MiXCR on the 5' RACE reads. This table holds roughly 680,000 distinct CDR3 sequences, over 40% found once. Material for sequencing was blood. Every receptor here comes from a woman over 75 in good health.

The chain couples TRBV5-1 to TRBJ1-2; no definite D call. Germline CDR1 SGHRS, CDR2 YFSETQ. The CDR3 sequence is 17 residues long. V gave up 0 bases and J gave up 0 bases, with 15 bases separating them. The CDR3 DNA sequence: TGCGCCAGCAGCTTGGATGGACGGGGTGGGACTAACTATGGCTACACCTTC. Protein sequence: CASSLDGRGGTNYGYTF. The complete variable domain, with remaining parts taken from reference TRBV5-1 and TRBJ1-2, reads KAGVTQTPRYLIKTRGQQVTLSCSPISGHRSVSWYQQTPGQGLQFLFEYFSETQRNKGNFPGRFSGRQFSNSRSEMNVSTLELGDSALYLCASSLDGRGGTNYGYTFGSGTRLTVV.

The chain couples TRBV24-1 to TRBJ2-3, with 9 positions matching TRBD2. Germline trimming cut 3 bases from V and 1 base from J; bases unmatched to any gene: 10. Germline V gene sequence: CDR1 KGHDR, CDR2 SFDVKD. This CDR3 has 18 amino acids. The CDR3 loop is CATSDLTSGTGGTDTQYF. Written as DNA, the CDR3 is TGTGCCACCAGTGATCTGACTAGCGGCACGGGGGGCACAGATACGCAGTATTTT.

The chain links TRBV29-1 to TRBJ2-5; the match to TRBD2 covers 8 bases. Gene TRBJ2-7 matches the end of the DNA better, so the J call may be wrong. Germline CDR1 and CDR2: SQVTM and ANQGSEA. This CDR3 comprises 13 residues. The CDR3 spells CSVETGLAYEQYF. The CDR3, as DNA: TGCAGCGTTGAAACAGGACTAGCTTACGAGCAGTACTTC.

This clonotype was seen only a few times. This sequence joins TRBV7-9 and TRBJ1-2, with 8 bases identical to TRBD1. The CDR3 covers 14 residues. The V and J ends lost 2 bases and 7 bases, in that order; junction bases with no gene match: 6. Germline assignment: CDR1 SEHNR and CDR2 FQNEAQ (reference sequence). The CDR3 DNA sequence: TGTGCCAGCAGCTTAAGACAGGGGCTAGTTGGCTACACCTTC. Its translation is CASSLRQGLVGYTF. The full variable domain, completed using reference TRBV7-9 and TRBJ1-2, is DTGVSQNPRHKITKRGQNVTFRCDPISEHNRLYWYRQTLGQGPEFLTYFQNEAQLEKSRLLSDRFSAERPKGSFSTLEIQRTEQGDSAMYLCASSLRQGLVGYTFGSGTRLTVV.

This sequence joins TRBV11-3 and TRBJ1-2, with D tentatively TRBD1 (6 bases). Trimming removed 4 bases from V and 8 bases from J, with 17 bases in between. This CDR3 contains 14 residues. Looked up from germline, CDR1 is SGHNT and CDR2 is YENEEA. CDR3 protein: CASSSRGGPRGYTF. As DNA, the CDR3 is TGTGCCAGCAGCTCGAGGGGGGGGCCGCGAGGCTACACCTTC.

This chain connects TRBV20-1 to TRBJ1-1; unclear D gene. Germline V lookup: CDR1 DFQATT, CDR2 SNEGSKA (reference sequence). Trimming took off 0 bases at V and 7 bases at J, with 9 bases between the two ends. The CDR3 sequence is 12 residues long. The CDR3 sequence is CSARETEFEAFF. CDR3 coding DNA: TGCAGTGCTAGAGAAACCGAGTTTGAAGCTTTCTTT.

J is TRBJ2-1 and V is TRBV20-1, with no clear D. V lost 6 bases to trimming and J lost 1 base, with 13 bases between them. Germline-derived CDR1 and CDR2 are DFQATT and SNEGSKA (reference sequence). The CDR3 spans 14 residues. The CDR3 sequence: CSAPMITSYNEQFF. Here the CDR3 DNA reads TGCAGTGCCCCAATGATTACTTCCTACAATGAGCAGTTCTTC.

Details on this clonotype: This could be a read error, since a much larger clone is one nucleotide away. The chain couples TRBV5-1 to TRBJ2-1; a possible D gene is TRBD2 (6 bases). The V gene lost 0 bases and the J gene lost 8 bases, with 21 bases spanning the gap. CDR1 SGHRS and CDR2 YFSETQ come from the germline V gene. The CDR3 consists of 17 residues. The DNA for the CDR3 is TGCGCCAGCAGCTTGGGGGAGCTAAGGCGGGGAGTGGATGAGCAGTTCTTC. Its translation is CASSLGELRRGVDEQFF. Full variable domain (rest looked up from reference TRBV5-1 and TRBJ2-1): KAGVTQTPRYLIKTRGQQVTLSCSPISGHRSVSWYQQTPGQGLQFLFEYFSETQRNKGNFPGRFSGRQFSNSRSEMNVSTLELGDSALYLCASSLGELRRGVDEQFFGPGTRLTVL.

The table lists this clonotype with many counts. The chain has TRBV6-6 and TRBJ2-5, with D perhaps matching TRBD1 or TRBD2 (5 bases each). Per the germline V gene, CDR1 is MNHNY and CDR2 is SVGAGI (reference sequence). The CDR3 extends over 14 amino acids. Trimming stripped 4 bases from V and 4 bases from J, with 13 bases between. This chain's CDR3 is CASSSFGDAETQYF. In DNA, the CDR3 is TGTGCCAGCAGTTCGTTTGGGGACGCAGAGACCCAGTACTTC.

This sequence joins TRBV28 and TRBJ1-1; D ambiguous. Germline V gene lookup returns CDR1 MDHEN and CDR2 SYDVKM. This CDR3 has 13 residues. The V end lost 5 bases, the J end lost 6 bases, and 13 bases lay between the germline ends. CDR3 nucleotides: TGTGCCAGCAGTATCGGCGGGGAGGCTGAAGCTTTCTTT. It specifies CASSIGGEAEAFF.

This clonotype has ten or more counts. J is TRBJ2-5 and V is TRBV4-1; D perhaps matches TRBD2 (5 bases). The CDR3 length is 14 residues. Germline V CDR1 and CDR2: MGHRA, YSYEKL. Between the trimmed V and J ends, which lost 0 bases and 8 bases, there was a span of 13 bases. CDR3 amino acids: CASSQESRPGTQYF. In nucleotides, the CDR3 is TGCGCCAGCAGCCAAGAATCGAGGCCGGGAACCCAGTACTTC.

A few counts support this clonotype. The chain employs TRBV7-3 and TRBJ1-1; 7 bases are shared with TRBD1. The germline CDR1 and CDR2 sequences are SGHTA and FQGTGA. V was clipped by 4 bases and J by 1 base; unmatched bases: 6. The CDR3 is made up of 15 amino acids. In DNA, the CDR3 is TGTGCCAGCAGCTCAGGGGGGGGATCGAACACTGAAGCTTTCTTT. This encodes CASSSGGGSNTEAFF.

V and J are TRBV3-1 and TRBJ2-5; D gene uncertain. Trimming took 4 bases from V and 4 from J, leaving 10 bases between them. Germline V lookup: CDR1 LGHDT, CDR2 YNNKEL (reference sequence). The CDR3 is made up of 13 amino acids. CDR3 region: CASSRQDGETQYF. CDR3 coding DNA: TGTGCCAGCAGCCGTCAGGACGGAGAGACCCAGTACTTC.

The rearrangement joins TRBV10-3 to TRBJ2-5; D is unclear. The V and J ends lost 0 bases and 5 bases respectively, with 7 bases between them. The CDR3 consists of 13 residues. Germline lookup yields CDR1 ENHRY and CDR2 SYGVKD. CDR3 DNA sequence: TGTGCCATCAGTGAGTCGAGTGGGGAGACCCAGTACTTC. This encodes CAISESSGETQYF.

There are many counts of this clonotype. The chain employs TRBV10-3 and TRBJ1-2; possibly TRBD1 for D (5 bases). There are 12 residues in the CDR3. Trimming took 6 bases from V and 2 from J, leaving 7 bases between them. Germline loops: CDR1 ENHRY, CDR2 SYGVKD. CDR3 sequence (DNA): TGTGCCATCAGAGACAGAAACTATGGCTACACCTTC. It yields the protein CAIRDRNYGYTF.